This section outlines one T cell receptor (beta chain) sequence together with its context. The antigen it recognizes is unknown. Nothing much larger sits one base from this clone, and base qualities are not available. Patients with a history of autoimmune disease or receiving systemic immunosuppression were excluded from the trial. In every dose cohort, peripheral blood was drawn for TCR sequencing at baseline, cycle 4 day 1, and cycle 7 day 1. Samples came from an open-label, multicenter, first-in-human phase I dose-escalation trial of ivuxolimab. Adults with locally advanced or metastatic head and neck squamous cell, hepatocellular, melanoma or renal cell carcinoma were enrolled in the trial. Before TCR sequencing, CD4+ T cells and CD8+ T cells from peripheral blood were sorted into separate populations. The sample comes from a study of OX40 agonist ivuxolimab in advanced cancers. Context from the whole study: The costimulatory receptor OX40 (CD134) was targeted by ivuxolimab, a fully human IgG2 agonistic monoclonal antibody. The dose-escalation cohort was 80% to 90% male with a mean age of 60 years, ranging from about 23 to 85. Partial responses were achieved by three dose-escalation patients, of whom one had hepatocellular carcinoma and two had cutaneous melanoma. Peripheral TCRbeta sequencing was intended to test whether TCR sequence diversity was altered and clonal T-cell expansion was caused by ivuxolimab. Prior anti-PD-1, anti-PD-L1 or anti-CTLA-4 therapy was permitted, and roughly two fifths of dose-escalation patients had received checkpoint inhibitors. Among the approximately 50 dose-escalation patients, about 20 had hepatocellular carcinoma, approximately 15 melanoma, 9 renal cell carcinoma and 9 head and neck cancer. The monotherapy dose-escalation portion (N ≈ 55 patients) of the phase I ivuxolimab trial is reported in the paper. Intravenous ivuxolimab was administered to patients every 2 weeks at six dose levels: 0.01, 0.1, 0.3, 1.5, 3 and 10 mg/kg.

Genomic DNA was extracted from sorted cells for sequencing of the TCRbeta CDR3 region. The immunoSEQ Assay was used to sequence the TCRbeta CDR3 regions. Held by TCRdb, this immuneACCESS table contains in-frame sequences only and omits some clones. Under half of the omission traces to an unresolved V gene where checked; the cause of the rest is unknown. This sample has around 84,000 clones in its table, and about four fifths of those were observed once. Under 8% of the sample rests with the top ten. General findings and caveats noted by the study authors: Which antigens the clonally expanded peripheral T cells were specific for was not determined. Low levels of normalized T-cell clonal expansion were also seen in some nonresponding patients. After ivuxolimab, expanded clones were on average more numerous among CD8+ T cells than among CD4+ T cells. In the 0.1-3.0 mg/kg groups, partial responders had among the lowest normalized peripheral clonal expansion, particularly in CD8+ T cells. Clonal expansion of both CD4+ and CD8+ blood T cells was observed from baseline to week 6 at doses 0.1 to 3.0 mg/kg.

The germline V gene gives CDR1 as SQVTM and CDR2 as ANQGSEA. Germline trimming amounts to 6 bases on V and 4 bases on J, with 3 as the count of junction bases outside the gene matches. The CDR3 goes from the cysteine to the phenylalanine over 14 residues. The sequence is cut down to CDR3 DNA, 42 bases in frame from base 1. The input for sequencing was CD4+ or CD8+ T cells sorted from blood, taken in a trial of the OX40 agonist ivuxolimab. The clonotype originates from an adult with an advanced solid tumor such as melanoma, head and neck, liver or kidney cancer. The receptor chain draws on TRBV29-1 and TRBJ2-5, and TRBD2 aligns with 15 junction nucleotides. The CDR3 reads CSVGTSGGIETQYF. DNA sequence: TGCAGCGTCGGGACTAGCGGGGGGATAGAGACCCAGTACTTC.